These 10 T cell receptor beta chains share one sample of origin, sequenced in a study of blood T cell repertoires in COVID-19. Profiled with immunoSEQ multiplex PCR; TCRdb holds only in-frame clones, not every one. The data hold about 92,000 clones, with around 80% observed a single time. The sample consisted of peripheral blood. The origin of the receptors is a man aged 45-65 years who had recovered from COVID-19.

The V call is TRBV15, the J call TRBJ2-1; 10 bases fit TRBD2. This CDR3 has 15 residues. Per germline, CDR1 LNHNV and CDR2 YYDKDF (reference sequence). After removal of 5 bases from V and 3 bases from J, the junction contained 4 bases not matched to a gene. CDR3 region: CATSDGLAVYNEQFF. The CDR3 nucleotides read TGTGCCACCAGCGATGGACTAGCGGTCTACAATGAGCAGTTCTTC.

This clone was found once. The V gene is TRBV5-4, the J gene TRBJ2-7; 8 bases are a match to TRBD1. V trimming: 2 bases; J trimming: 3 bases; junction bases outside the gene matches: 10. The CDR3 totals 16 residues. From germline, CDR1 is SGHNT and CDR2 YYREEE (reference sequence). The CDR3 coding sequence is TGTGCCAGCAGCTTATCCGGGACAGGCCATTTCTACGAGCAGTACTTC. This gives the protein CASSLSGTGHFYEQYF. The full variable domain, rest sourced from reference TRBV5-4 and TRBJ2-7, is ETGVTQSPTHLIKTRGQQVTLRCSSQSGHNTVSWYQQALGQGPQFIFQYYREEENGRGNFPPRFSGLQFPNYSSELNVNALELDDSALYLCASSLSGTGHFYEQYFGPGTRLTVT.

The CDR3 spells CAIGAPPGQGAGETQYF. The CDR3 DNA reads TGTGCCATTGGGGCCCCACCGGGACAGGGGGCGGGGGAGACCCAGTACTTC. The chain has TRBV10-3 and TRBJ2-5; 12 bases map to TRBD1. V lost 9 bases and J lost 5; bases outside the gene matches: 16. This CDR3 contains 17 residues. Per germline, CDR1 ENHRY and CDR2 SYGVKD.

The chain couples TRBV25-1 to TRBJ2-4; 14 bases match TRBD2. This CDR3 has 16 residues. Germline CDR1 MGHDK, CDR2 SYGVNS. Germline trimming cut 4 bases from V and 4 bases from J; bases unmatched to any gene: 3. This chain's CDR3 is CASSVGTSGGKNIQYF. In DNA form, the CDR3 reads TGTGCCAGCAGTGTTGGGACTAGCGGGGGAAAAAACATTCAGTACTTC.

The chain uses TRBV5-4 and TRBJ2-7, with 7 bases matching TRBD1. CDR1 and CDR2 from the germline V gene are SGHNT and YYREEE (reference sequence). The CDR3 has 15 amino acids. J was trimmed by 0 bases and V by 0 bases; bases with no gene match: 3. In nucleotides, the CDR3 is TGTGCCAGCAGCTTGGACAGGGGAAGCTCCTACGAGCAGTACTTC. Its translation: CASSLDRGSSYEQYF.

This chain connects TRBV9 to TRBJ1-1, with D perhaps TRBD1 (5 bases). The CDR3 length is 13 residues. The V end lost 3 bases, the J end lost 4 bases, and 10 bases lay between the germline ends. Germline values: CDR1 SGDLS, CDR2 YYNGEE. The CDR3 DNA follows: TGTGCCAGCAGCGCGCACGGGGGCACTGAAGCTTTCTTT. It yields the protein CASSAHGGTEAFF.

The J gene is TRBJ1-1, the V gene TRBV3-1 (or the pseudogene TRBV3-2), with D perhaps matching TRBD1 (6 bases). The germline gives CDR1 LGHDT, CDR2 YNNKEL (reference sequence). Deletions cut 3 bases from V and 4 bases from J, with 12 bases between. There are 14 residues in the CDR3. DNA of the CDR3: TGTGCCAGCAGCCAGCACGGGACACCCACTGAAGCTTTCTTT. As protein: CASSQHGTPTEAFF.

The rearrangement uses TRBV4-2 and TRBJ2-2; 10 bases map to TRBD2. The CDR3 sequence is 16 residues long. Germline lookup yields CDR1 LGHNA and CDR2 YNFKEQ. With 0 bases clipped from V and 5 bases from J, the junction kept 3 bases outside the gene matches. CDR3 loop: CASSQDLAGVTGELFF. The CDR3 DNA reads TGTGCCAGCAGCCAAGATCTAGCGGGAGTGACCGGGGAGCTGTTTTTT.

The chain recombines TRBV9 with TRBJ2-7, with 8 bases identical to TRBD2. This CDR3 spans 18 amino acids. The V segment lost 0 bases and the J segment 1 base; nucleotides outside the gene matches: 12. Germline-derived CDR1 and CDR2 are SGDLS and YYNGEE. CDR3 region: CASSVAAGTRGWSYEQYF. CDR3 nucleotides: TGTGCCAGCAGCGTAGCGGCGGGGACTAGAGGCTGGTCCTACGAGCAGTACTTC.

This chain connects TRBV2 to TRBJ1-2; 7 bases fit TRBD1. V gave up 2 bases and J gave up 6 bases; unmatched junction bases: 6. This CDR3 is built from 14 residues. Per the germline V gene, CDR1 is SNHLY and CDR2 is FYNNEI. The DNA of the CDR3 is TGTGCCAGCAGTGAAAGGCCAGGGGGTAATGGCTACACCTTC. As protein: CASSERPGGNGYTF.